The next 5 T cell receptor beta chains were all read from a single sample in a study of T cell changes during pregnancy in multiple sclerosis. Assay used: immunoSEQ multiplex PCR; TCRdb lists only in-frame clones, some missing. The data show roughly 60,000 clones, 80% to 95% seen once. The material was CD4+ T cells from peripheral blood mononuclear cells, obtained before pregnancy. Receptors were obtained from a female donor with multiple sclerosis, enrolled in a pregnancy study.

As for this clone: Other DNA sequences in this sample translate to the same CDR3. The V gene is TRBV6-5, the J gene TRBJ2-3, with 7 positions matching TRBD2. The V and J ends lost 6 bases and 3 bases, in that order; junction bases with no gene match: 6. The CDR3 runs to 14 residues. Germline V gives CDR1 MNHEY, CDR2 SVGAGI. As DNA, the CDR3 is TGTGCCAGCAGCCCCGGACTAGGAACAGATACGCAGTATTTT. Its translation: CASSPGLGTDTQYF.

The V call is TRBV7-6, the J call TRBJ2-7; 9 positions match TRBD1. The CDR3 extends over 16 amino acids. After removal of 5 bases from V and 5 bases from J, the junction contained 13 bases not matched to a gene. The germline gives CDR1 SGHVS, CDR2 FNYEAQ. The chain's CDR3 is CASSVRPGQGIDEQYF. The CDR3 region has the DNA TGTGCCAGCAGCGTAAGACCGGGACAGGGAATCGACGAGCAGTACTTC. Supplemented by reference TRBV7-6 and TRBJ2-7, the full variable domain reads GAGVSQSPRYKVTKRGQDVALRCDPISGHVSLYWYRQALGQGPEFLTYFNYEAQQDKSGLPNDRFSAERPEGSISTLTIQRTEQRDSAMYRCASSVRPGQGIDEQYFGPGTRLTVT.

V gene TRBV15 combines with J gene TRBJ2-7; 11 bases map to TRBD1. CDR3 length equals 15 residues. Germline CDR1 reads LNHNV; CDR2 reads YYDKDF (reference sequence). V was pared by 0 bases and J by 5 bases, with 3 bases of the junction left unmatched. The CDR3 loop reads CATSRDPGQGDEQYF. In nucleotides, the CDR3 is TGTGCCACCAGCAGAGACCCGGGACAGGGGGACGAGCAGTACTTC.

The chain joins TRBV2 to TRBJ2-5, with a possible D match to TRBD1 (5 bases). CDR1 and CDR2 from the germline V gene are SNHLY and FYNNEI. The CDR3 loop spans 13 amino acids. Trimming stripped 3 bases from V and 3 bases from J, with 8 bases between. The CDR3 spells CASSDGAKETQYF. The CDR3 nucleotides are TGTGCCAGCAGTGATGGGGCTAAAGAGACCCAGTACTTC.

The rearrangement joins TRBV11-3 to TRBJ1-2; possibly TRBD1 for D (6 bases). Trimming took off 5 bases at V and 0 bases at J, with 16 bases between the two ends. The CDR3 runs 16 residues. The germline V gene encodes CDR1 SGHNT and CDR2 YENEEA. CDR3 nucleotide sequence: TGTGCCAGCAGCCCCCTGGGCACAGGGCCTAACTATGGCTACACCTTC. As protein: CASSPLGTGPNYGYTF.